This T cell receptor beta chain was captured in a study of tumor-infiltrating lymphocytes in oesophageal squamous cell carcinoma. By proportion, this clonotype is medium-sized. A single record per CDR3 protein comes from TCRdb applying MiXCR to the PCR reads. The data contain over 10,000 distinct CDR3 sequences, 45% to 55% of them seen just once; the ten biggest clones take up approximately 15%. This receptor was identified in a male donor with esophageal squamous cell carcinoma. Sequences were obtained from normal esophageal tissue next to the tumor.

DNA for the CDR3: TGTGCCAGCAGCAACAGGGGTTACACTGAAGCTTTCTTT. Translating gives CASSNRGYTEAFF. The rearrangement uses TRBV11-2 and TRBJ1-1; TRBD1 matches 7 bases. V was pared by 5 bases and J by 3 bases, with 3 bases of the junction left unmatched. The CDR3 loop spans 13 amino acids. Germline CDR1 is SGHAT and CDR2 is FQNNGV.